These 13 T cell receptor beta chains originate from one sample sequenced in a study of blood T cells in healthy people across ages. Next came a second PCR, run for about 6 to 12 cycles, which used a sample-barcoded 5' primer along with a J-beta primer mix. TCRdb analysed the 5' RACE reads with MiXCR anew, one entry per CDR3 protein. The sample contains roughly 1,300,000 distinct CDR3 sequences, approximately 59% of which appear only once. Material: blood. These receptors originate from a man between 18 and 35 years old in good health.

This chain joins TRBV6-6 and TRBJ1-5; no firm D call. The germline V gene has CDR1 MNHNY and CDR2 SVGAGI (reference sequence). V gave up 3 bases and J gave up 1 base, with 7 bases separating them. The CDR3 extends over 14 amino acids. The CDR3 reads CASSYRQSNQPQHF. In nucleotides, the CDR3 is TGTGCCAGCAGTTATAGGCAAAGCAATCAGCCCCAGCATTTT.

The CDR3 protein is CASSPSDSHNQPQHF. CDR3 nucleotides: TGTGCCAGCAGCCCCTCAGACAGCCACAATCAGCCCCAGCATTTT. V and J are TRBV7-9 and TRBJ1-5; D may be TRBD1 (5 bases). The CDR3 extends over 15 amino acids. The V gene's germline CDR1 is SEHNR and CDR2 FQNEAQ (reference sequence). The V end was cut by 5 bases, the J end by 3 bases, with 14 bases between.

This clonotype was counted a few times. The chain carries TRBV12-3 or TRBV12-4 and TRBJ2-7, with D perhaps being TRBD1 or TRBD2 (5 bases each). CDR3 length equals 12 residues. With 6 bases removed from V and 7 bases from J, the gap between germline ends came to 13 bases. In DNA form, the CDR3 reads TGTGCCAGCAGCCCTTGGGGGAATGAGCAGTACTTC. It yields the protein CASSPWGNEQYF.

The chain joins TRBV4-1 to TRBJ1-4, with D possibly matching TRBD1 (5 bases). CDR1 is MGHRA and CDR2 is YSYEKL in the germline V gene. CDR3 length equals 15 residues. Trimming took off 2 bases at V and 5 bases at J, with 12 bases between the two ends. The CDR3 reads CASSQSGTSNEKLFF. The CDR3 DNA sequence: TGCGCCAGCAGCCAAAGTGGGACTTCGAATGAAAAACTGTTTTTT.

The chain links TRBV28 to TRBJ1-1; 8 nucleotides match TRBD1. V lost 6 bases to trimming and J lost 5 bases; unmatched junction nucleotides: 8. Germline V gene data show CDR1 as MDHEN and CDR2 as SYDVKM. The CDR3 extends over 14 amino acids. Written as DNA, the CDR3 is TGTGCCAGCAGCCGCACACACAGGGGGACTGAAGCTTTCTTT. It yields the protein CASSRTHRGTEAFF.

This sequence joins TRBV6-5 and TRBJ1-4, with D perhaps matching TRBD1 (5 bases). Germline assignment: CDR1 MNHEY and CDR2 SVGAGI. There are 19 residues in the CDR3. V was cut by 5 bases and J by 4 bases, with 26 bases left in between. CDR3 residues: CASSHASVLEGHNNEKLFF. DNA of the CDR3: TGTGCCAGCAGTCACGCCAGCGTGCTTGAGGGGCACAATAATGAAAAACTGTTTTTT.

The table lists this clonotype with a few counts. The V call is TRBV15, the J call TRBJ2-5; D possibly corresponds to TRBD1 (6 bases). V lost 1 base to trimming and J lost 4 bases, with 10 bases between them. This CDR3 has 14 amino acids. CDR1 and CDR2 from the germline V gene are LNHNV and YYDKDF (reference sequence). In DNA form, the CDR3 reads TGTGCCACCAGCAGAGGTGGGGGCCGAGAGACCCAGTACTTC. Translating gives CATSRGGGRETQYF.

This clonotype has a count of ten or more. A read error may explain this, as a much larger clone is one base away. The chain joins TRBV18 to TRBJ1-2, with D perhaps matching TRBD1 (6 bases). The CDR3 contains 13 residues. Germline V CDR1 and CDR2: KGHSH, LQKENI. The CDR3 nucleotides read TGTGCCAGCGCACCACAGGGCTACTATGGCTACACCTTC. This translates into CASAPQGYYGYTF.

The chain joins TRBV27 to TRBJ2-7; possibly TRBD1 or TRBD2 for D (5 bases each). CDR1 MNHEY and CDR2 SMNVEV come from the germline V gene (reference sequence). CDR3 length: 15 residues. With 6 bases removed from V and 0 bases from J, the gap between germline ends came to 15 bases. CDR3 protein: CASRRTRGSSYEQYF. The CDR3 region has the DNA TGTGCCAGCAGAAGAACTAGGGGAAGCTCCTACGAGCAGTACTTC.

This clonotype has only a few counts. CDR3 coding DNA: TGTGCCATCAGTGAGTCGATTTTACCAGGGGACTACGAGCAGTACTTC. Translation: CAISESILPGDYEQYF. The V and J genes are TRBV10-3 and TRBJ2-7; D is possibly TRBD1 (6 bases). With 0 bases removed from V and 3 bases from J, the gap between germline ends came to 15 bases. The CDR3 totals 16 residues. Germline CDR1 ENHRY, CDR2 SYGVKD.

As regards this clonotype: The junction departs from the called germline gene at one end, perhaps through a read error. The chain carries TRBV13 and TRBJ2-5; 7 positions match TRBD1. CDR1 PRHDT and CDR2 FYEKMQ come from the germline V gene (reference sequence). This CDR3 comprises 13 residues. CDR3: CVSSFDREETQYF. The DNA of the CDR3 is TGTGTCAGCAGCTTTGACAGGGAAGAGACCCAGTACTTC.

Many counts were recorded for this clonotype. As DNA, the CDR3 is TGCAGCGTGGCCCAGGGCGGAGAGACCCAGTACTTC. The encoded protein is CSVAQGGETQYF. The chain has TRBV29-1 and TRBJ2-5; tentatively, D is TRBD1 (5 bases). Germline CDR1 SQVTM, CDR2 ANQGSEA. The CDR3 is made up of 12 amino acids. Trimming removed 6 bases at V and 4 bases at J, with 12 bases between. Filled out from reference TRBV29-1 and TRBJ2-5, the complete variable domain reads SAVISQKPSRDICQRGTSLTIQCQVDSQVTMMFWYRQQPGQSLTLIATANQGSEATYESGFVIDKFPISRPNLTFSTLTVSNMSPEDSSIYLCSVAQGGETQYFGPGTRLLVL.

The DNA of the CDR3 is TGTGCCAGTCGGCAAACCACCGGGGAGCTGTTTTTT. As protein: CASRQTTGELFF. The V gene is TRBV19, the J gene TRBJ2-2; D is unresolved. CDR3 length: 12 residues. Germline values: CDR1 LNHDA, CDR2 SQIVND (reference sequence). V was trimmed by 8 bases and J by 4 bases, leaving 8 bases between them.